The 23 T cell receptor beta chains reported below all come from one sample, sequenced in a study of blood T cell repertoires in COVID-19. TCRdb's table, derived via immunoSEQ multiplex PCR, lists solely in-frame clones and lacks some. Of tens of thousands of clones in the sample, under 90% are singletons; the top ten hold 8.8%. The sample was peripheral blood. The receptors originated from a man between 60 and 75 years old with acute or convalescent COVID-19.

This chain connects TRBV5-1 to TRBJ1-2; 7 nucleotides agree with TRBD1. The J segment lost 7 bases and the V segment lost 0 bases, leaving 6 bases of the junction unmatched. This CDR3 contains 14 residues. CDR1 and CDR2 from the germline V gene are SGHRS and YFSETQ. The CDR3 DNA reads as TGCGCCAGCAGCTTGGCCGAGGGGGCCAGTGGCTACACCTTC. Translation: CASSLAEGASGYTF. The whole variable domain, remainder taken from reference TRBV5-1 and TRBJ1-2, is KAGVTQTPRYLIKTRGQQVTLSCSPISGHRSVSWYQQTPGQGLQFLFEYFSETQRNKGNFPGRFSGRQFSNSRSEMNVSTLELGDSALYLCASSLAEGASGYTFGSGTRLTVV.

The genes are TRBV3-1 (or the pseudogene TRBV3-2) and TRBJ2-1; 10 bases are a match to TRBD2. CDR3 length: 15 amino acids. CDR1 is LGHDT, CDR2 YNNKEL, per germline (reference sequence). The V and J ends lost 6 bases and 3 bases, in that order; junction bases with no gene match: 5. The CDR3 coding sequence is TGTGCCAGCAGTCCACTAGCGGGGAACTACAATGAGCAGTTCTTC. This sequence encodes CASSPLAGNYNEQFF.

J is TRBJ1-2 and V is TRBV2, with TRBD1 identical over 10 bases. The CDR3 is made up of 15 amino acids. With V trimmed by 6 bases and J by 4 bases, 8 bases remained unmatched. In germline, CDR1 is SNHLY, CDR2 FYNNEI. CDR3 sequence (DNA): TGTGCCAGCAGGGACCAGGGACAGGGGACCTATGGCTACACCTTC. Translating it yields CASRDQGQGTYGYTF.

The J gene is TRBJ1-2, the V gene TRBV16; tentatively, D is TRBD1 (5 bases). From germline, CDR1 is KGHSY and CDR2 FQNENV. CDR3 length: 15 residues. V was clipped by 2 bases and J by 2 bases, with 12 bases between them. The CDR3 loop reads CASSQPRGTNYGYTF. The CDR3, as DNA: TGTGCCAGCAGCCAACCTAGGGGAACCAACTATGGCTACACCTTC.

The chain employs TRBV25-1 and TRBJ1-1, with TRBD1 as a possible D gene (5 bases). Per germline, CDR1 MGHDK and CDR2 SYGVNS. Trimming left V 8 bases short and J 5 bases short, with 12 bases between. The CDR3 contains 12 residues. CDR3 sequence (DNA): TGTGCCAGCGGGGGGGAAGGGACTGAAGCTTTCTTT. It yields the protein CASGGEGTEAFF.

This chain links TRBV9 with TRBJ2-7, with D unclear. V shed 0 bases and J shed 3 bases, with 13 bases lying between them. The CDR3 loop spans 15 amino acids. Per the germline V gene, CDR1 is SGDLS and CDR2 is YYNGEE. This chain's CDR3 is CASSVGAAKDYEQYF. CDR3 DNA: TGTGCCAGCAGCGTAGGGGCAGCTAAAGACTACGAGCAGTACTTC. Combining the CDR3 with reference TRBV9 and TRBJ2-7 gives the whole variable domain DSGVTQTPKHLITATGQRVTLRCSPRSGDLSVYWYQQSLDQGLQFLIQYYNGEERAKGNILERFSAQQFPDLHSELNLSSLELGDSALYFCASSVGAAKDYEQYFGPGTRLTVT.

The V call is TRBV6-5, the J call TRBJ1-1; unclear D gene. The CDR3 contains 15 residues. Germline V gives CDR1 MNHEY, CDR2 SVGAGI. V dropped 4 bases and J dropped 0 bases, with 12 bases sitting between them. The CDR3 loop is CASSLGAPMNTEAFF. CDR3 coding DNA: TGTGCCAGCAGTTTGGGCGCCCCCATGAACACTGAAGCTTTCTTT.

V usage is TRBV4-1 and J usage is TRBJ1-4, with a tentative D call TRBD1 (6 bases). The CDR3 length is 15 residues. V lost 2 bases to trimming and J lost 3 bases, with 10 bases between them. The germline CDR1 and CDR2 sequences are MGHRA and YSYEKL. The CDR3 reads CASSQNRAANEKLFF. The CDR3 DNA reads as TGCGCCAGCAGCCAAAACAGGGCGGCTAATGAAAAACTGTTTTTT.

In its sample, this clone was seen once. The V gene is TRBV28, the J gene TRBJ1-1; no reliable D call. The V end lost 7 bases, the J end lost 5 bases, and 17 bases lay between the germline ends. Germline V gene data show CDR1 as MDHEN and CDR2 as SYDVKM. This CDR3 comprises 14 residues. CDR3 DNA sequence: TGTGCCAGCACCCGAGGGCCCTTGGAGACTGAAGCTTTCTTT. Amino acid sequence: CASTRGPLETEAFF.

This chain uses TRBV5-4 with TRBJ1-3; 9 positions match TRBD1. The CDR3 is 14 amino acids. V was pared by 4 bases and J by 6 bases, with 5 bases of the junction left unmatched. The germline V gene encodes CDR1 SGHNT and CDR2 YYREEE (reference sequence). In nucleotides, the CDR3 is TGTGCCAGCAGCCCAACAGGGGGCGAAAACACCATATATTTT. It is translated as CASSPTGGENTIYF.

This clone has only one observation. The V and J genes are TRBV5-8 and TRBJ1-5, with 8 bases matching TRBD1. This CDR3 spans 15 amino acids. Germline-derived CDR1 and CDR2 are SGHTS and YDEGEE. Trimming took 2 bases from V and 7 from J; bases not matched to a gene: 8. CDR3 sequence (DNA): TGTGCCAGCAGCTTTGGGACAGGTGTAGGGCAGCCCCAGCATTTT. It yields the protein CASSFGTGVGQPQHF.

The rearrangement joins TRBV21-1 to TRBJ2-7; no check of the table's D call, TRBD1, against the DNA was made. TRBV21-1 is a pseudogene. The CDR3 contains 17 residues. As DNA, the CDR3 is TGTGCCAGCAGCACCAGCCCGGGACAGGAGTTCTCCTACGAGCAGTACTTC. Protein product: CASSTSPGQEFSYEQYF.

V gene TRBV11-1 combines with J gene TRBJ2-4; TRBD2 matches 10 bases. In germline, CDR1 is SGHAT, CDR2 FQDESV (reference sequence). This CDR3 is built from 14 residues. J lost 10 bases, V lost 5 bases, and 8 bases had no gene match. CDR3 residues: CASSPRERGGIQYF. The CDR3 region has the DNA TGTGCCAGCAGCCCGAGGGAGCGGGGGGGAATTCAGTACTTC.

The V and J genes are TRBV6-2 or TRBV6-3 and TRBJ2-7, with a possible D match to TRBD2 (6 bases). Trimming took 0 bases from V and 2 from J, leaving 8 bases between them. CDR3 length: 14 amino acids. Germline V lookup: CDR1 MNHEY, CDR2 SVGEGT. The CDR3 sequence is CASSYSWGAYEQYF. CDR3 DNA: TGTGCCAGCAGTTACTCGTGGGGGGCCTACGAGCAGTACTTC.

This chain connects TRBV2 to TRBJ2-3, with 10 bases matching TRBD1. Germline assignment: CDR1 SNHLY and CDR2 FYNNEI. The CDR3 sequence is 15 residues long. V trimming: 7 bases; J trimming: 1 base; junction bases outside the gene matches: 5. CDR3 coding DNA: TGTGCCAGCATGACAGGGGGCTCGGGCACAGATACGCAGTATTTT. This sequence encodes CASMTGGSGTDTQYF.

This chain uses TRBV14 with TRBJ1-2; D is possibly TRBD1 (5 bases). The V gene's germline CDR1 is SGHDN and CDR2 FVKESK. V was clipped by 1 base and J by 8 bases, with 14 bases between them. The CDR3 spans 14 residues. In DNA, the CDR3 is TGTGCCAGCAGCCAAGCGGGGGGACTGGAGGGCTACACCTTC. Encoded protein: CASSQAGGLEGYTF.

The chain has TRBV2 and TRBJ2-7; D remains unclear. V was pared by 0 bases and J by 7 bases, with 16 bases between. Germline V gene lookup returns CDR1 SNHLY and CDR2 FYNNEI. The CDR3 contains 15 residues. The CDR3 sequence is CASSEAEQLPLEQYF. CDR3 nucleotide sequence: TGTGCCAGCAGTGAAGCAGAACAGCTACCTTTGGAGCAGTACTTC.

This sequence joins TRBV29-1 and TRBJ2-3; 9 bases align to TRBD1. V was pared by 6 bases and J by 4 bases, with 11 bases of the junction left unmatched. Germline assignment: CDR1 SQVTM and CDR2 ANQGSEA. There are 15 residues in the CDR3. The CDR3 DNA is TGCAGCGTCGTTCTACAGGGGGCGTCGGCAGATACGCAGTATTTT. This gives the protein CSVVLQGASADTQYF.

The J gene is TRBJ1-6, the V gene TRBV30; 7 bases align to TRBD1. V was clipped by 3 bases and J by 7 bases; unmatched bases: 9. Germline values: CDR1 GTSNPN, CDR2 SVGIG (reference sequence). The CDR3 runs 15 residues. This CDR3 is CAWRGTGTENSPLHF. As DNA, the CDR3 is TGTGCCTGGAGGGGGACCGGGACAGAGAATTCACCCCTCCACTTT.

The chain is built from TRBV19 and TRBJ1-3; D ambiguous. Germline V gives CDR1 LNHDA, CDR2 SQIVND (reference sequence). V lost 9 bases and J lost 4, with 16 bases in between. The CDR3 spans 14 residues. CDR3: CASSGLSEGNTIYF. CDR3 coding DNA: TGTGCCAGCAGCGGGCTATCTGAGGGAAACACCATATATTTT.

CDR3 DNA: TGTGCCAGCAGCGTAGCCCAGGGGGGCGGTGGAAACACCATATATTTT. It yields the protein CASSVAQGGGGNTIYF. The rearrangement uses TRBV9 and TRBJ1-3, with 7 bases aligning to TRBD1. The junction had 6 bases not matched to a gene; V was cut back by 0 bases and J by 3 bases. The CDR3 has 16 residues. The germline CDR1 and CDR2 sequences are SGDLS and YYNGEE.

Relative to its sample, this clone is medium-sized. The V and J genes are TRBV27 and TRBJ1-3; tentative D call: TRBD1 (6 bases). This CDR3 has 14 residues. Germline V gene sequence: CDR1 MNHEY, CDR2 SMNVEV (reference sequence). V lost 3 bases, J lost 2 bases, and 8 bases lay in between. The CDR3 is CASSFWTAGNTIYF. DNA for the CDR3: TGTGCCAGCAGTTTTTGGACAGCTGGAAACACCATATATTTT.

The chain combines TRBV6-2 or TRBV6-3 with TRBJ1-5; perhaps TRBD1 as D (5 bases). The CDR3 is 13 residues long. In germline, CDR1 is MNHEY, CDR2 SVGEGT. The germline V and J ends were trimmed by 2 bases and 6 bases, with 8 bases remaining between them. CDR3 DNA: TGTGCCAGCAGTTACAGGGGAGGTCAGCCCCAGCATTTT. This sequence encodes CASSYRGGQPQHF.